The TCR beta chain described here comes from a study of T cells in Graves' hyperthyroidism and ophthalmopathy. The germline CDR1 and CDR2 sequences are MNHNS and SASEGT. The CDR3 is made up of 15 amino acids. V was clipped by 4 bases and J by 5 bases; unmatched bases: 10. Amplified TCR beta CDR3 regions came from RNA transcripts. Researchers ran a first-round RT-PCR on the TCR CDR3 using the HTBI primer set. TCRdb analysed the multiplex PCR reads with MiXCR anew, one entry per CDR3 protein. Of about 270,000 distinct CDR3 sequences listed, 22% are singletons. This clonotype was recorded a few times. The V and J genes are TRBV6-1 and TRBJ1-2; 7 bases align to TRBD1. The clonotype was recovered from a man between 25 and 39 years old with Graves' ophthalmopathy. Input material: blood. CDR3 amino acids: CASSGFGGQNYGYTF. The CDR3 nucleotides are TGTGCCAGCAGTGGGTTTGGGGGACAGAATTATGGCTACACCTTC.